This T cell receptor beta chain was obtained from a study of T cell repertoires in cytomegalovirus infection. Study-wide background: Selection of CMV epitopes for the study included recently identified HLA-C-restricted and well-studied HLA-B-restricted ones. A matching HLA type, together with CMV infection, was signaled by public TCR beta signatures. Study outcomes and limitations: People with CMV and the relevant HLA were identified by cumulative public TCR beta family frequency. Dominant in the ex vivo response were TCR beta clonotypes restricted by HLA-C and specific for CMV.

The table lists this clonotype with a few counts. Its antigen is not known. This CDR3 contains 14 residues. Germline values: CDR1 SEHNR, CDR2 FQNEAQ (reference sequence). V lost 5 bases to trimming and J lost 6 bases, with 16 bases between them. TCRdb re-called the reads with MiXCR, one entry per CDR3 protein. This table holds about 900,000 distinct CDR3 sequences, about a third found once. The sample was cultured CD8+ T cells from PBMCs, taken from culture after CMV antigen stimulation. The chain has TRBV7-9 and TRBJ1-2, with D tentatively TRBD1 (5 bases). The TCR comes from a human donor in good health (CMV status not recorded). Some clones in this sample may be carry-over from other donors' samples. The CDR3 coding sequence is TGTGCCAGCAGCCTCCGGGAGTTGGGGGATGGCTACACCTTC. Translation: CASSLRELGDGYTF.